Following are 15 T cell receptor beta chains from one sample sequenced in a study of radiation and T cells in renal cell carcinoma. Measured with immunoSEQ multiplex PCR; TCRdb has only the in-frame clones, and not every one. This sample has about 95,000 clones, with about 88% found just once. Time point here: baseline pretreatment blood. Treatment here: 15 Gy SBRT to primary tumor, nephrectomy 4 weeks later. The starting material was blood, obtained from a patient whose treatment included radiotherapy and nephrectomy. Receptors were obtained from a man in his fifties or sixties with renal cell carcinoma.

The genes are TRBV11-1 and TRBJ1-1; no clear D. Per the germline V gene, CDR1 is SGHAT and CDR2 is FQDESV (reference sequence). CDR3 length: 14 amino acids. V was cut by 4 bases and J by 0 bases, with 9 bases left in between. This CDR3 reads CASSSDIMNTEAFF. The CDR3 DNA reads as TGTGCCAGCAGCTCAGACATTATGAACACTGAAGCTTTCTTT.

This chain joins TRBV4-1 and TRBJ1-1; D call uncertain. CDR1 is MGHRA, CDR2 YSYEKL, per germline. The CDR3 runs 14 residues. The ends were cut back, 2 bases at V and 6 bases at J, with 13 bases in the middle. Here the CDR3 reads CASSQKNPSAEAFF. The CDR3 nucleotides read TGCGCCAGCAGCCAAAAAAACCCCAGTGCTGAAGCTTTCTTT.

This clone appeared a single time. The genes are TRBV6-1 and TRBJ2-5; no firm D call. There are 14 residues in the CDR3. Germline CDR1 is MNHNS and CDR2 is SASEGT. Trimming removed 10 bases from V and 2 bases from J, with 17 bases in between. The CDR3 region is CAISTPRRQETQYF. The CDR3 DNA sequence: TGTGCCATTTCAACGCCCAGAAGACAAGAGACCCAGTACTTC.

This clone was picked up one time. The gene calls are TRBV20-1 and TRBJ1-1, with a possible D match to TRBD1 (6 bases). The CDR3 loop spans 11 amino acids. With 6 bases removed from V and 10 bases from J, the gap between germline ends came to 15 bases. Germline V lookup: CDR1 DFQATT, CDR2 SNEGSKA (reference sequence). CDR3 coding DNA: TGCAGTGCGGACAGCCCAACGGGAGCTTTCTTT. Translating it yields CSADSPTGAFF.

The chain carries TRBV5-1 and TRBJ2-5, with D uncertain. Per germline, CDR1 SGHRS and CDR2 YFSETQ. V was cut by 0 bases and J by 4 bases, with 13 bases left in between. This CDR3 has 15 amino acids. Here the CDR3 reads CASSLAASVGETQYF. The CDR3 DNA reads as TGCGCCAGCAGCTTGGCCGCGTCTGTGGGAGAGACCCAGTACTTC.

J is TRBJ2-5 and V is TRBV5-1; maybe TRBD1 (6 bases). This CDR3 comprises 17 residues. V was shortened by 2 bases and J by 5 bases, with 22 bases between the two germline ends. Germline lookup yields CDR1 SGHRS and CDR2 YFSETQ. This chain's CDR3 is CASSLATGSFNGETQYF. As DNA, the CDR3 is TGCGCCAGCAGCTTAGCGACAGGTTCCTTTAACGGGGAGACCCAGTACTTC.

The chain employs TRBV13 and TRBJ2-2; no firm D call. Germline loops: CDR1 PRHDT, CDR2 FYEKMQ (reference sequence). The CDR3 totals 14 residues. V gave up 0 bases and J gave up 0 bases, with 2 bases separating them. The chain's CDR3 is CASSLGTNTGELFF. The CDR3 DNA reads as TGTGCCAGCAGCTTAGGGACGAACACCGGGGAGCTGTTTTTT.

This chain links TRBV7-9 with TRBJ2-4; D remains ambiguous. Germline V gives CDR1 SEHNR, CDR2 FQNEAQ (reference sequence). This CDR3 is built from 17 residues. Trimming left V 6 bases short and J 0 bases short, with 18 bases between. The CDR3 region has the DNA TGTGCCAGCAGGCTGATTTGGACGTACGTAGCCAAAAACATTCAGTACTTC. The encoded protein is CASRLIWTYVAKNIQYF.

This chain uses TRBV30 with TRBJ2-1; the D gene is possibly TRBD2 (6 bases). The germline gives CDR1 GTSNPN, CDR2 SVGIG (reference sequence). This CDR3 is built from 13 residues. The CDR3 sequence: CALEVGGPNEQFF. The CDR3 coding sequence is TGTGCGCTGGAGGTGGGGGGACCTAATGAGCAGTTCTTC.

This rearrangement joins TRBV4-1 to TRBJ2-7; either TRBD1 or TRBD2 may supply D (5 bases each). Deletions cut 1 base from V and 2 bases from J, with 12 bases between. CDR3 length equals 15 residues. The germline CDR1 and CDR2 sequences are MGHRA and YSYEKL. The CDR3: CASSQGEGPTYEQYF. CDR3 in DNA: TGCGCCAGCAGCCAAGGCGAGGGGCCCACCTACGAGCAGTACTTC.

The chain is built from TRBV7-8 and TRBJ2-7; 10 nucleotides line up with TRBD1. V shed 7 bases and J 5 bases; nucleotides not matched to a gene: 20. This CDR3 has 18 residues. Looked up from germline, CDR1 is SGHVS and CDR2 is FQNEAQ. The CDR3 DNA sequence: TGTGCCAGCACTCTAGGTGCTGGACCGGGACAGGGGTCCCACGAGCAGTACTTC. This translates into CASTLGAGPGQGSHEQYF.

CDR3: CASSLRYKQYF. In DNA form, the CDR3 reads TGTGCCAGCAGCTTAAGGTATAAGCAGTACTTC. The V gene is TRBV7-2, the J gene TRBJ2-7, with unresolved D. The CDR3 runs to 11 residues. The germline V gene encodes CDR1 SGHTA and CDR2 FQGNSA. V gave up 2 bases and J gave up 8 bases, with 7 bases separating them. The complete variable domain, with remaining parts taken from reference TRBV7-2 and TRBJ2-7, reads GAGVSQSPSNKVTEKGKDVELRCDPISGHTALYWYRQSLGQGLEFLIYFQGNSAPDKSGLPSDRFSAERTGGSVSTLTIQRTQQEDSAVYLCASSLRYKQYFGPGTRLTVT.

This clone has only one observation. The chain has TRBV2 and TRBJ2-5; TRBD2 is a possible D gene (5 bases). CDR3 length: 14 residues. The V end was cut by 6 bases, the J end by 5 bases, with 16 bases between. Germline lookup yields CDR1 SNHLY and CDR2 FYNNEI. The CDR3, as DNA: TGTGCCAGCAGACGACGGGATCAGTGGGAGACCCAGTACTTC. Amino acid sequence: CASRRRDQWETQYF.

The gene calls are TRBV30 and TRBJ1-1; D is unclear. Per germline, CDR1 GTSNPN and CDR2 SVGIG (reference sequence). The length of the CDR3 is 13 residues. The V end was cut by 0 bases, the J end by 6 bases, with 11 bases between. The CDR3, as DNA: TGTGCCTGGAGTGTGAGAACATACGCTGAAGCTTTCTTT. Translated: CAWSVRTYAEAFF.

As for this clone: The identical CDR3 is also encoded by other nucleotide sequences in the sample. The chain carries TRBV6-5 and TRBJ1-6; TRBD1 agrees at 11 bases. CDR3 length: 15 amino acids. V shed 6 bases and J 8 bases; nucleotides not matched to a gene: 6. Germline CDR1 reads MNHEY; CDR2 reads SVGAGI. The CDR3: CASSRMGQGDSPLHF. The CDR3 DNA reads TGTGCCAGCAGCCGTATGGGACAGGGGGATTCACCCCTCCACTTT.